A selection of T cell receptor beta chains follows, all from one sample in a study of blood T cell repertoires in COVID-19. Produced via immunoSEQ multiplex PCR; TCRdb's table is partial and in-frame only. The sample contains approximately 120,000 clones, approximately 90% of which appear only once. Specimen: peripheral blood. The origin of the receptors is a man over 45 with COVID-19, enrolled during active disease. CDR3s include the opening cysteine and the closing phenylalanine or tryptophan. The D gene is left open where the match is weak. Clone sizes are given selectively: once, few, many, or a class where the clone is expanded.

size	V	length	J	D	DNA	CDR3
NA	TRBV2	14	TRBJ1-1	TRBD1	TGTGCCAGCAGCCCCGGGACAGGGAACACTGAAGCTTTCTTT	CASSPGTGNTEAFF
NA	TRBV7-2	15	TRBJ2-1	NA	TGTGCCAGCAGCTTAGCTGGCAGCTCCTACAATGAGCAGTTCTTC	CASSLAGSSYNEQFF
NA	TRBV7-6	17	TRBJ1-2	TRBD1	TGTGCCAGCAGCTTAGGGGACAGGGGGCGCGGAGGCTATGGCTACACCTTC	CASSLGDRGRGGYGYTF
NA	TRBV2	13	TRBJ2-5	NA	TGTGCCAGCAGAGAGGGTGGCCGAGAGACCCAGTACTTC	CASREGGRETQYF
NA	TRBV2	15	TRBJ2-1	TRBD2	TGTGCCAGCAGGAGGGGTAGCGGGAGGGCCGATGAGCAGTTCTTC	CASRRGSGRADEQFF
NA	TRBV3-1/TRBV3-2	18	TRBJ2-3	TRBD2	TGTGCCAGCAGCAAGGACCTAGCGGGAGGGCTGCTCACAGATACGCAGTATTTT	CASSKDLAGGLLTDTQYF
NA	TRBV2	14	TRBJ1-5	TRBD1	TGTGCCAGCAACAAGGGACAGTTCAATCAGCCCCAGCATTTT	CASNKGQFNQPQHF
NA	TRBV18	15	TRBJ2-1	NA	TGTGCCAGCTCGCCTACAGGGTCAGGGGACAATGAGCAGTTCTTC	CASSPTGSGDNEQFF
NA	TRBV5-1	15	TRBJ2-5	TRBD1	TGCGCCAGCCGCATCTCCCCGGGACAGCAAGAGACCCAGTACTTC	CASRISPGQQETQYF
NA	TRBV19	13	TRBJ2-1	NA	TGTGCCACCCGAGGCTTTAAGGATAATGAGCAGTTCTTC	CATRGFKDNEQFF
NA	TRBV14	18	TRBJ2-1	TRBD2	TGTGCCAGCAGCCAAGATAGACTAGCGGGAGAATTCTACAATGAGCAGTTCTTC	CASSQDRLAGEFYNEQFF
NA	TRBV12-3/TRBV12-4	13	TRBJ1-2	TRBD1	TGTGCCAGCAGTCTGACAGGGCAGGGGGGCTACACCTTC	CASSLTGQGGYTF
NA	TRBV28	16	TRBJ1-1	TRBD1	TGTGCCAGCAGATCTTCTACAGGGGGCGGTTGGACTGAAGCTTTCTTT	CASRSSTGGGWTEAFF
NA	TRBV5-1	15	TRBJ2-1	TRBD1	TGCGCCAGCAGCTTCCAGGGGGCTACCTACAATGAGCAGTTCTTC	CASSFQGATYNEQFF
NA	TRBV3-1/TRBV3-2	18	TRBJ2-3	TRBD1	TGTGCCAGCAGCCACACCCCGGGACAGGGAACATTGACAGATACGCAGTATTTT	CASSHTPGQGTLTDTQYF
NA	TRBV7-9	13	TRBJ1-2	TRBD1	TGTGCCAGCAGCGGGGGACAGGGCTATGGCTACACCTTC	CASSGGQGYGYTF
NA	TRBV28	16	TRBJ1-6	NA	TGTGCCAGCAGTTTAGTGGGGGGGACCAATAATTCACCCCTCCACTTT	CASSLVGGTNNSPLHF
NA	TRBV6-6	15	TRBJ2-5	NA	TGTGCCAGCATCGGAGGGGGAGGGTCCCAAGAGACCCAGTACTTC	CASIGGGGSQETQYF
few	TRBV18	13	TRBJ2-7	NA	TGTGCCAGCTCACCACTTCTACCCTACGAGCAGTACTTC	CASSPLLPYEQYF
NA	TRBV27	15	TRBJ1-6	TRBD1	TGTGCCAGCAGACGGCCGACAGGGGATAATTCACCCCTCCACTTT	CASRRPTGDNSPLHF
NA	TRBV6-5	13	TRBJ2-1	TRBD1	TGTGCCAGCAGGCCTACAGGGGTCAATGAGCAGTTCTTC	CASRPTGVNEQFF
NA	TRBV5-1	14	TRBJ2-3	TRBD1	TGCGCCAGCAGTTCCGGGACAGGGGGAGATACGCAGTATTTT	CASSSGTGGDTQYF
few	TRBV30	12	TRBJ1-1	TRBD1	TGTGCCTGGGGACAGGAGAGAACTGAAGCTTTCTTT	CAWGQERTEAFF
NA	TRBV5-1	15	TRBJ2-1	TRBD2	TGCGCCAGCAGCTTGCGACTAGCGGGAGGGATAGAGCAGTTCTTC	CASSLRLAGGIEQFF
NA	TRBV18	14	TRBJ1-3	NA	TGTGCCAGCTCACCACCCGGCAGGGGAAACACCATATATTTT	CASSPPGRGNTIYF
NA	TRBV4-2	16	TRBJ2-1	TRBD2	TGTGCCAGCAGCCCCCTGGGGGGAGGGCCCTACAATGAGCAGTTCTTC	CASSPLGGGPYNEQFF
NA	TRBV4-3	15	TRBJ2-7	NA	TGCGCCAGCAGCCAAGAAGGTGGCGGAACCTACGAGCAGTACTTC	CASSQEGGGTYEQYF
NA	TRBV9	14	TRBJ2-5	NA	TGTGCCAGCAGCGGGGGGGGCCCCCAAGAGACCCAGTACTTC	CASSGGGPQETQYF
NA	TRBV3-1/TRBV3-2	17	TRBJ1-1	TRBD1	TGTGCCAGCAGCCAAGATCGAGGGGGCCTGGTGAACACTGAAGCTTTCTTT	CASSQDRGGLVNTEAFF
NA	TRBV25-1	12	TRBJ2-1	NA	TGTGCCAGCAGTGAGAGGGTCAATGAGCAGTTCTTC	CASSERVNEQFF
NA	TRBV6-5	14	TRBJ1-1	TRBD1	TGTGCCAGCAGTATGAACAGGGGCAGCACTGAAGCTTTCTTT	CASSMNRGSTEAFF
NA	TRBV3-1/TRBV3-2	13	TRBJ2-2	NA	TGTGCCAGCAGCCATACGGGTTCCGGGGAGCTGTTTTTT	CASSHTGSGELFF
NA	TRBV5-1	15	TRBJ2-2	NA	TGCGCCAGCAGCTTTGGGCAGGAATACACCGGGGAGCTGTTTTTT	CASSFGQEYTGELFF
NA	TRBV7-3	14	TRBJ2-5	NA	TGTGCCAGCAGCTTAATGGCCTCTCAAGAGACCCAGTACTTC	CASSLMASQETQYF
NA	TRBV7-2	15	TRBJ2-5	NA	TGTGCCAGCAGCTTAGCTCTCGGGTTGGGAGAGACCCAGTACTTC	CASSLALGLGETQYF
NA	TRBV19	13	TRBJ2-1	TRBD2	TGTGCCAGTAGTATTAGCGGGATCAATGAGCAGTTCTTC	CASSISGINEQFF
NA	TRBV6-5	11	TRBJ2-7	NA	TGTGCCAGCGGACTAACGAACGAGCAGTACTTC	CASGLTNEQYF
NA	TRBV4-3	14	TRBJ2-7	NA	TGCGCCAGCAGCCGAAGAAGGGGGGAGGGCGAGCAGTACTTC	CASSRRRGEGEQYF
NA	TRBV9	15	TRBJ1-1	TRBD1	TGTGCCAGCAGCGTAGTTGACAGGGGGAACACTGAAGCTTTCTTT	CASSVVDRGNTEAFF
NA	TRBV7-2	16	TRBJ2-3	TRBD2	TGTGCCAGCAGCTTGCGAGCGGGAGGGATCACAGATACGCAGTATTTT	CASSLRAGGITDTQYF
NA	TRBV3-1/TRBV3-2	14	TRBJ2-6	NA	TGTGCCAGCAGCCTTAACTCTGGGGCCAACGTCCTGACTTTC	CASSLNSGANVLTF
NA	TRBV3-1/TRBV3-2	12	TRBJ2-5	NA	TGTGCCAGCAGCCGCGACCAAGAGACCCAGTACTTC	CASSRDQETQYF
NA	TRBV5-1	14	TRBJ2-3	NA	TGCGCCAGCAGCTTCGGGACTAGCACAGATACGCAGTATTTT	CASSFGTSTDTQYF
NA	TRBV7-2	15	TRBJ2-7	TRBD2	TGTGCCAGCAGCACCGTTAGCGGGAGGGCCGGGGAGCAGTACTTC	CASSTVSGRAGEQYF